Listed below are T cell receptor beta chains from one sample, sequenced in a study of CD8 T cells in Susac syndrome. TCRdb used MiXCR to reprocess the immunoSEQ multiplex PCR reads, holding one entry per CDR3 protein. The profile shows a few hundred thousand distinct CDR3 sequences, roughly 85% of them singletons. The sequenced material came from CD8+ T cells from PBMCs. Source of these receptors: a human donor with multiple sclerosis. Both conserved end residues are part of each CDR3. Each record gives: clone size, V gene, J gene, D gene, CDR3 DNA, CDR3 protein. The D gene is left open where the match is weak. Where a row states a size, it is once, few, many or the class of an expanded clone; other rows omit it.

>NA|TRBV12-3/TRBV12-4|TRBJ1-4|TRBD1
TGTGCCAGCAGTTTAGGGGACAGGAGCCTATGGGATGAAAAACTGTTTTTT
CASSLGDRSLWDEKLFF
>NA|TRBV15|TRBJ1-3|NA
TGTGCCACCAGCAGAGCCCGAAGCCTGGACAGCAGAAACACCATATATTTT
CATSRARSLDSRNTIYF
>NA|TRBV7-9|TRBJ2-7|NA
TGTGCCAGCAGCTTAAGTAGTGTCCGCTACGAGCAGTACTTC
CASSLSSVRYEQYF
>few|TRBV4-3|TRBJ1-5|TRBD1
TGCGCCAGCAGCTATGCCGGGACAGCATCAAATCAGCCCCAGCATTTT
CASSYAGTASNQPQHF
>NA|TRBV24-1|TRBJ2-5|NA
TGTGCCACCAGCGACTCGACGAGTTCGGAGACCCAGTACTTC
CATSDSTSSETQYF
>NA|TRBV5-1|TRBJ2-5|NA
TGCGCCAGCAGCTTGGATGCGGGGCCAGAGACCCAGTACTTC
CASSLDAGPETQYF
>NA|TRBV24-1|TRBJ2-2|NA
TGTGCCACCAGTGACCGGAGGGGTGGGAGCCGGGAGCTGTTTTTT
CATSDRRGGSRELFF
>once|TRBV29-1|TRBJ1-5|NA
TGCAGCGTTGCACAGGCGTCCAATCAGCCCCAGCATTTT
CSVAQASNQPQHF
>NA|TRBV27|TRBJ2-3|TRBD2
TGTGCCAGCAGTTTTATAGCGGGAGGGCATGGAGATACGCAGTATTTT
CASSFIAGGHGDTQYF
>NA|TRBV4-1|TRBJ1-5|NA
TGCGCCAGCAGCCAAGGGGGTAGCAATCAGCCCCAGCATTTT
CASSQGGSNQPQHF
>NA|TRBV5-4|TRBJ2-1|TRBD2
TGTGCCAGCAGCTTGATCCAGCGGGAGATTGGGGATGAGCAGTTCTTC
CASSLIQREIGDEQFF
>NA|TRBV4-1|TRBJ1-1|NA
TGCGCCAGCAGCCAAGTTATCGGGGTGCGGGGGACTGAAGCTTTCTTT
CASSQVIGVRGTEAFF
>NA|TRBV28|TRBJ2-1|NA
TGTGCCAGCAGGCCGATGGCGAATGAGCAGTTCTTC
CASRPMANEQFF
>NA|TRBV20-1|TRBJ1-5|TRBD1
TGCAGTGCTAGGAGGGGGACAGGAATCACCTATAGCAATCAGCCCCAGCATTTT
CSARRGTGITYSNQPQHF
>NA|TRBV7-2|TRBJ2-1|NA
TGTGTCAGCAGCTTAGTTACAGGCTACAATGAGCAGTTCTTC
CVSSLVTGYNEQFF
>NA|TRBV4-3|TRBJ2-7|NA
TGCGCCAGCAGCCAAGGCCGACGAGCGTCCTACGAGCAGTACTTC
CASSQGRRASYEQYF
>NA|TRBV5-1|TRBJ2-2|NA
TGCGCCAGCAGCGGGTATGCGGGCACCGGGGAGCTGTTTTTT
CASSGYAGTGELFF
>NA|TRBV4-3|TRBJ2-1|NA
TGCGCCAGCAGCCAAGATACGTCTACCGGGGCCTACAATGAGCAGTTCTTC
CASSQDTSTGAYNEQFF
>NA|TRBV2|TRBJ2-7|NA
TGTGCCAGCAGTGGACACCCCGCCGGAACGGGCGGTGACGAGCAGTACTTC
CASSGHPAGTGGDEQYF
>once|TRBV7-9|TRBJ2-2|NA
TGTGCCAGCAGCTCCAGGGTTACCAGCACCGGGGAGCTGTTTTTT
CASSSRVTSTGELFF
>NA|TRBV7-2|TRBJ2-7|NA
TGTGCCAGCAGCCGAAGGGCGGTAGCGGTCTTCTCCTACGAGCAGTACTTC
CASSRRAVAVFSYEQYF
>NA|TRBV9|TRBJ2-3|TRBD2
TGTGCCAGCAGCGCCAGGACTAGCGGGAGACCAGATACGCAGTATTTT
CASSARTSGRPDTQYF
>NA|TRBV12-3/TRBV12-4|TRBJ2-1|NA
TGTGCCAGCACCTTAGCGGCCCCAGGGAATGAGCAGTTCTTC
CASTLAAPGNEQFF
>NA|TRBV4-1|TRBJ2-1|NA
TGCGCCAGCAGCCAAGAACGGGGCAGTCACTCCTACAATGAGCAGTTCTTC
CASSQERGSHSYNEQFF
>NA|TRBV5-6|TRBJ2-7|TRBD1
TGTGCCAGCAGCTTCGGACAGGGACCCCGTGAGTACGAGCAGTACTTC
CASSFGQGPREYEQYF
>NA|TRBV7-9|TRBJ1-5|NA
TGTGCCAGCAGCTCGCCAGGGTCGGGGCAGCCCCAGCATTTT
CASSSPGSGQPQHF
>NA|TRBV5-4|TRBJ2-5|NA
TGTGCCAGCAGCTACGCGGACGGGATCCAAGAGACCCAGTACTTC
CASSYADGIQETQYF
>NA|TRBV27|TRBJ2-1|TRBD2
TGTGCCAGCAGACCCGGAGTAGCGGGCAATGAGCAGTTCTTC
CASRPGVAGNEQFF
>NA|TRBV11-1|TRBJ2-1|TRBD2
TGTGCCAGCTACCGATATATAACTAGCGGGAGGGCCCCGAACTACAATGAGCAGTTCTTC
CASYRYITSGRAPNYNEQFF
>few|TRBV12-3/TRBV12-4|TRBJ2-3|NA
TGTGCCAGCAGTTTGGGGGTAGGGTCAGATACGCAGTATTTT
CASSLGVGSDTQYF
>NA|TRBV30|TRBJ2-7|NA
TGTGCCTGCAGGGACTCATTCTACGAGCAGTACTTC
CACRDSFYEQYF
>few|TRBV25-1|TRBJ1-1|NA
TGTGCCAGCAGTGAAAGGAACACTGAAGCTTTCTTT
CASSERNTEAFF
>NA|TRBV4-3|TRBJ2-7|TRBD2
TGCGCCAGCAGCCAAGATCGGACTAGTCTCTTTACCGAGCAGTACTTC
CASSQDRTSLFTEQYF
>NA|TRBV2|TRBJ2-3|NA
TGTGCCAGCAGTGACTCCACTAGCCGGAGCACAGATACGCAGTATTTT
CASSDSTSRSTDTQYF
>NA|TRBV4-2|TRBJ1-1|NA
TGTGCCAGCAGCCCCTTAGCACGACTAGACAGACTGAACACTGAAGCTTTCTTT
CASSPLARLDRLNTEAFF
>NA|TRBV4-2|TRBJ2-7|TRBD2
TGTGCCAGCAGCCAAGATCAGAGCGGGAGCATCAACGAGCAGTACTTC
CASSQDQSGSINEQYF
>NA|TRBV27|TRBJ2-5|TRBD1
TGTGCCAGCAGTTTGGGACAGGGAAAAGAGACCCAGTACTTC
CASSLGQGKETQYF
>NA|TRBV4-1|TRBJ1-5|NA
TGCGCCAGCAGCCAAGGTACAGGGAATAGCAATCAGCCCCAGCATTTT
CASSQGTGNSNQPQHF
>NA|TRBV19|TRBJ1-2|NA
TGTGCCAGTAGTATCATATTTGGGCAGTCCTATGGCTACACCTTC
CASSIIFGQSYGYTF
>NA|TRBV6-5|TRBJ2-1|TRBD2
TGTGCCAGCAGTCCAGCGGGAGAGGGTCACAATGAGCAGTTCTTC
CASSPAGEGHNEQFF
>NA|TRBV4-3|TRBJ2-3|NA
TGCGCCAGCAGCCAAGAGGGGGACCCGCCCACAGATACGCAGTATTTT
CASSQEGDPPTDTQYF
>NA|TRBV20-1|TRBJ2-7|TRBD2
TGCAGTGCTAGCTATAGCGGGATATCCCTGATCGAGCAGTACTTC
CSASYSGISLIEQYF